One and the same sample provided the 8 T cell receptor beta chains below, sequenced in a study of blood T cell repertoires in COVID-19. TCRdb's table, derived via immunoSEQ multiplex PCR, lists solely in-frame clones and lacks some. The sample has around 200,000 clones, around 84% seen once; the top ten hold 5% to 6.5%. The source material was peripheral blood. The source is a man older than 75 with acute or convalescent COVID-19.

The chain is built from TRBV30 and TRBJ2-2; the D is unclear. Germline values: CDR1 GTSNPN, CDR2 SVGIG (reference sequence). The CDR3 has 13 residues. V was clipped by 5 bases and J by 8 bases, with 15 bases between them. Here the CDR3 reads CAWRYSSLGELFF. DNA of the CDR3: TGTGCCTGGCGCTACTCATCTCTGGGGGAGCTGTTTTTT.

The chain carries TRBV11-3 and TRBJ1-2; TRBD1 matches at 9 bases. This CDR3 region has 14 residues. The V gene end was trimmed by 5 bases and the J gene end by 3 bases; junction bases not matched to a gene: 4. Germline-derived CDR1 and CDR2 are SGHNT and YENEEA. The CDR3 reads CASSNRDRDYGYTF. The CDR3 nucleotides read TGTGCCAGCAGCAACCGGGACAGGGACTATGGCTACACCTTC.

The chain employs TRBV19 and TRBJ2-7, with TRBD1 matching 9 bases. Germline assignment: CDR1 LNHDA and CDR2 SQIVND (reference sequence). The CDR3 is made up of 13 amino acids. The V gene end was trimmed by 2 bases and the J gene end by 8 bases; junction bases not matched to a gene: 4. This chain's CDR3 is CASSIRTGDQQYF. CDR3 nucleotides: TGTGCCAGTAGTATAAGGACAGGGGATCAGCAGTACTTC.

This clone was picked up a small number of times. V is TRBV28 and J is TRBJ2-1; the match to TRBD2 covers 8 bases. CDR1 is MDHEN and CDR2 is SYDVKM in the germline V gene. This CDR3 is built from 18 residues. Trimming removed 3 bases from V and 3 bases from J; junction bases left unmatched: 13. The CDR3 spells CASSLVSGILENYNEQFF. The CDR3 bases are TGTGCCAGCAGTTTGGTTAGCGGGATACTCGAAAACTACAATGAGCAGTTCTTC.

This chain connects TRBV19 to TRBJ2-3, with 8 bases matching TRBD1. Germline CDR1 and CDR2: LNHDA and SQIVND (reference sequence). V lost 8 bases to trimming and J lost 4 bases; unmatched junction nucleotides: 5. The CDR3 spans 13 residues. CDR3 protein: CASGQGWADTQYF. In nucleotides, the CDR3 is TGTGCCAGTGGACAGGGTTGGGCAGATACGCAGTATTTT.

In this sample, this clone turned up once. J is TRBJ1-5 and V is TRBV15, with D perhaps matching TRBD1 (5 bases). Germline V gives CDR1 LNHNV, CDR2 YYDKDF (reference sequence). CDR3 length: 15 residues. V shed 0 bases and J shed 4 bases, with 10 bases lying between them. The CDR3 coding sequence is TGTGCCACCAGCAGAGACAGGGCTACTAATCAGCCCCAGCATTTT. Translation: CATSRDRATNQPQHF.

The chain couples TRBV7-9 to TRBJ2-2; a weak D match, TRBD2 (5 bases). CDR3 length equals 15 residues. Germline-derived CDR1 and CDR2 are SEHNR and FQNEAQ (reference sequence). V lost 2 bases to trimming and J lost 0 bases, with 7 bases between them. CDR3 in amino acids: CASSLSGTNTGELFF. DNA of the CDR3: TGTGCCAGCAGCTTAAGCGGCACGAACACCGGGGAGCTGTTTTTT.

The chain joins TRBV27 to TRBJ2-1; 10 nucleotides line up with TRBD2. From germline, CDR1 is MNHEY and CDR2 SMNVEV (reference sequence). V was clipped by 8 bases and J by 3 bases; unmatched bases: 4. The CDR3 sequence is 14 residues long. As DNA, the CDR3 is TGTGCCAGCGGGTTAGCGGGAGGCTACAATGAGCAGTTCTTC. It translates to CASGLAGGYNEQFF.